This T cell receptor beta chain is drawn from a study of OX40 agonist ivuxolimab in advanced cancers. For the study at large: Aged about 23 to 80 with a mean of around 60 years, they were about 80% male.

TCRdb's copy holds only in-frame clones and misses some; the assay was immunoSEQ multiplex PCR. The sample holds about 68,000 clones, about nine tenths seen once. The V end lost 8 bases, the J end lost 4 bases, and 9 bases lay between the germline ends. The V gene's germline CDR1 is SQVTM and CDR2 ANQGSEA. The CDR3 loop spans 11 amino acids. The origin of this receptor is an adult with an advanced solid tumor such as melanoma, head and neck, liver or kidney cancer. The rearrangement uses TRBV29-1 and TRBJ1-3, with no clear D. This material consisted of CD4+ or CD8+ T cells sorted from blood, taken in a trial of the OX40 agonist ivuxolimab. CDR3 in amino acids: CSIVRGNTIYF. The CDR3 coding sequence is TGCAGCATAGTGAGAGGAAACACCATATATTTT.